A single sample is the source of the 6 T cell receptor beta chains below, sequenced in a study of T cell responses to AZD1222 COVID-19 vaccine. The protocol was immunoSEQ multiplex PCR, while the TCRdb copy is restricted to in-frame clones and leaves out a portion. The repertoire includes 140,000 to 150,000 clones, 85% to 90% of them detected once, and about 1.5% sits in the top ten. The specimen was peripheral blood, collected on day 0 of AZD1222 vaccination. All receptors derive from an adult in good health.

The V gene is TRBV19, the J gene TRBJ2-1; 10 nucleotides agree with TRBD1. J was trimmed by 8 bases and V by 3 bases; bases with no gene match: 7. This CDR3 spans 15 amino acids. CDR1 is LNHDA and CDR2 is SQIVND in the germline V gene (reference sequence). The CDR3 region is CASSILTGGSDEQFF. In nucleotides, the CDR3 is TGTGCCAGTAGTATTCTGACAGGGGGCTCGGATGAGCAGTTCTTC.

The J gene is TRBJ2-1, the V gene TRBV10-1; D possibly corresponds to TRBD2 (6 bases). Looked up from germline, CDR1 is WNHNN and CDR2 is SYGVQD (reference sequence). Deletions cut 3 bases from V and 8 bases from J, with 17 bases between. The CDR3 is made up of 15 amino acids. This CDR3 is CASSERGGGVYEQFF. The CDR3 DNA sequence: TGCGCCAGCAGTGAACGGGGAGGTGGGGTCTATGAGCAGTTCTTC.

The rearrangement links TRBV27 to TRBJ2-1; perhaps TRBD2 as D (6 bases). V was clipped by 8 bases and J by 4 bases, with 9 bases between them. The CDR3 loop spans 12 amino acids. Germline V gene lookup returns CDR1 MNHEY and CDR2 SMNVEV (reference sequence). CDR3: CASGGTYNEQFF. The CDR3 nucleotides are TGTGCCAGCGGGGGGACTTACAATGAGCAGTTCTTC.

This clone was counted a single time. The V call is TRBV5-6, the J call TRBJ1-2; D perhaps matches TRBD1 (5 bases). This CDR3 is 15 amino acids long. Trimming removed 4 bases from V and 7 bases from J, with 20 bases in between. CDR1 is SGHDT, CDR2 YYEEEE, per germline. CDR3 DNA: TGTGCCAGCAGCCCCTGGGACCGACCCTTATTTGGCTACACCTTC. Its translation: CASSPWDRPLFGYTF. The full variable domain, with the rest looked up from reference TRBV5-6 and TRBJ1-2, is DAGVTQSPTHLIKTRGQQVTLRCSPKSGHDTVSWYQQALGQGPQFIFQYYEEEERQRGNFPDRFSGHQFPNYSSELNVNALLLGDSALYLCASSPWDRPLFGYTFGSGTRLTVV.

V and J are TRBV6-5 and TRBJ1-2; a possible D gene is TRBD1 (5 bases). Germline loops: CDR1 MNHEY, CDR2 SVGAGI. The CDR3 length is 15 residues. V shed 1 base and J shed 8 bases, with 17 bases lying between them. The CDR3 spells CASSYFLGPLVGYTF. The CDR3 region has the DNA TGTGCCAGCAGTTACTTTCTGGGGCCCCTGGTGGGCTACACCTTC.

The chain joins TRBV28 to TRBJ2-7; D is unresolved. Germline V gene lookup returns CDR1 MDHEN and CDR2 SYDVKM. Trimming took off 5 bases at V and 2 bases at J, with 7 bases between the two ends. This CDR3 has 12 residues. The CDR3 region has the DNA TGTGCCAGCAGTAAAGTAACCTACGAGCAGTACTTC. Protein: CASSKVTYEQYF.